This T cell receptor beta chain was found in a study of OX40 agonist ivuxolimab in advanced cancers. As to this clone: As yet, its antigen is unknown.

TCRdb keeps only in-frame clones here, not all; method: immunoSEQ multiplex PCR. The data contain 100,000 to 130,000 clones, approximately 90% of them singletons. General observations from the study: Certain nonresponders additionally had low normalized T-cell clonal expansion.

The origin of this receptor is an adult with an advanced solid tumor such as melanoma, head and neck, liver or kidney cancer. The specimen comprised CD4+ or CD8+ T cells sorted from blood, sampled in a trial of the OX40 agonist ivuxolimab.

The CDR3 DNA is TGTGCCAGCAGTTTTGTAAGGGCGGATCAGCCCCAGCATTTT. Protein sequence: CASSFVRADQPQHF. The chain uses TRBV28 and TRBJ1-5; D ambiguous. This CDR3 is 14 amino acids long. Germline values: CDR1 MDHEN, CDR2 SYDVKM. The V end lost 3 bases, the J end lost 5 bases, and 11 bases lay between the germline ends. Complete variable domain (other parts from reference TRBV28 and TRBJ1-5): DVKVTQSSRYLVKRTGEKVFLECVQDMDHENMFWYRQDPGLGLRLIYFSYDVKMKEKGDIPEGYSVSREKKERFSLILESASTNQTSMYLCASSFVRADQPQHFGDGTRLSIL.